Presented here are 14 T cell receptor beta chains from one specimen sequenced in a study of cytomegalovirus exposure and HLA in healthy donors (dated by TCRdb to about 2017). The library was prepared using the immunoSEQ multiplex PCR assay. For the multiplex PCR, a mixture combining 60 forward primers for TCR Vbeta segments and 13 reverse primers for TCR Jbeta segments was used. The source is immuneACCESS, and TCRdb retained only in-frame sequences with V and J called. Part of the clones is not carried over; for the studies checked, unresolved V genes explain less than half of this, and the remainder is unexplained. This sample is represented by about 120,000 clones; 78% of them were singletons. The ten largest account for roughly 3.5% of the sample. The sample was PBMCs. The source is a woman in her twenties or thirties in good health and CMV-seropositive.

This chain connects TRBV14 to TRBJ1-1; TRBD1 matches 7 bases. Germline V gives CDR1 SGHDN, CDR2 FVKESK. This CDR3 comprises 14 residues. V lost 0 bases to trimming and J lost 6 bases; unmatched junction nucleotides: 4. The CDR3, as DNA: TGTGCCAGCAGCCAAGATTTGACAGGGTCTGAAGCTTTCTTT. Translated: CASSQDLTGSEAFF.

The chain carries TRBV5-6 and TRBJ1-2, with 11 bases identical to TRBD1. The CDR3 is made up of 14 amino acids. V trimming: 3 bases; J trimming: 3 bases; junction bases outside the gene matches: 1. Germline CDR1 SGHDT, CDR2 YYEEEE. CDR3 sequence: CASSWTGGDYGYTF. As DNA, the CDR3 is TGTGCCAGCAGCTGGACAGGGGGCGACTATGGCTACACCTTC.

This clone was observed a handful of times. The J gene is TRBJ2-3, the V gene TRBV13; 7 bases line up with TRBD2. V trimming: 8 bases; J trimming: 0 bases; junction bases outside the gene matches: 11. The CDR3 has 16 amino acids. Germline V CDR1 and CDR2: PRHDT, FYEKMQ (reference sequence). The CDR3 region is CASSPGGKSSTDTQYF. Written as DNA, the CDR3 is TGTGCCAGCTCGCCGGGGGGAAAATCGAGCACAGATACGCAGTATTTT. Combining the CDR3 with reference TRBV13 and TRBJ2-3 gives the whole variable domain AAGVIQSPRHLIKEKRETATLKCYPIPRHDTVYWYQQGPGQDPQFLISFYEKMQSDKGSIPDRFSAQQFSDYHSELNMSSLELGDSALYFCASSPGGKSSTDTQYFGPGTRLTVL.

The rearrangement links TRBV15 to TRBJ1-5; D is unclear. Trimming shortened V by 5 bases and J by 1 base, and 12 bases separated the two germline ends. CDR3 size: 15 residues. The germline V gene encodes CDR1 LNHNV and CDR2 YYDKDF (reference sequence). In DNA, the CDR3 is TGTGCCACCAGCTTGGGAGGTTGGAGCAATCAGCCCCAGCATTTT. It yields the protein CATSLGGWSNQPQHF. The entire variable domain, with the rest obtained from reference TRBV15 and TRBJ1-5, is as follows: DAMVIQNPRYQVTQFGKPVTLSCSQTLNHNVMYWYQQKSSQAPKLLFHYYDKDFNNEADTPDNFQSRRPNTSFCFLDIRSPGLGDTAMYLCATSLGGWSNQPQHFGDGTRLSIL.

J is TRBJ1-1 and V is TRBV19, with D perhaps TRBD1 (5 bases). The CDR3 totals 12 residues. The V end was cut by 4 bases, the J end by 7 bases, with 10 bases between. CDR1 is LNHDA and CDR2 is SQIVND in the germline V gene (reference sequence). CDR3 in DNA: TGTGCCAGTAGTAGCTGGGACTTTGAAGCTTTCTTT. Amino acid sequence: CASSSWDFEAFF.

The genes are TRBV7-3 and TRBJ2-1, with TRBD1 matching 9 bases. Germline values: CDR1 SGHTA, CDR2 FQGTGA. This CDR3 spans 15 amino acids. Trimming at V came to 2 bases and at J to 7 bases, leaving 6 bases not matched to a gene. The CDR3 reads CASSLPGTGRNEQFF. The CDR3 bases are TGTGCCAGCAGCTTACCGGGGACAGGGCGGAATGAGCAGTTCTTC.

This clone was observed once. The rearrangement links TRBV4-3 to TRBJ2-1, with D possibly matching TRBD1 (5 bases). Germline CDR1 and CDR2: LGHNA and YSLEER. V lost 1 base and J lost 5, with 9 bases in between. The CDR3 is made up of 14 amino acids. CDR3 nucleotide sequence: TGCGCCAGCAGCCAAGGGGTCAGGGACAATGAGCAGTTCTTC. Protein product: CASSQGVRDNEQFF.

The rearrangement joins TRBV28 to TRBJ1-5; TRBD1 might be the D (6 bases). V was shortened by 2 bases and J by 1 base, with 15 bases between the two germline ends. Germline V gene data show CDR1 as MDHEN and CDR2 as SYDVKM. The CDR3 sequence is 17 residues long. CDR3 sequence: CASSLRGGGLSNQPQHF. DNA for the CDR3: TGTGCCAGCAGTTTAAGGGGGGGAGGGTTGAGCAATCAGCCCCAGCATTTT.

This sequence joins TRBV4-2 and TRBJ2-3; TRBD2 matches 9 bases. Germline-derived CDR1 and CDR2 are LGHNA and YNFKEQ. The length of the CDR3 is 16 residues. V lost 2 bases to trimming and J lost 1 base; unmatched junction nucleotides: 4. CDR3 residues: CASSQRSGGRTDTQYF. The CDR3 nucleotides read TGTGCCAGCAGCCAACGTAGCGGGGGCCGCACAGATACGCAGTATTTT.

The rearrangement uses TRBV9 and TRBJ2-3; 7 positions agree with TRBD1. This CDR3 comprises 14 residues. Per the germline V gene, CDR1 is SGDLS and CDR2 is YYNGEE. The ends lost 4 bases at V and 4 bases at J; junction bases unmatched: 6. The CDR3 DNA sequence: TGTGCCAGCAGCATTAGACAGGGACCAGATACGCAGTATTTT. Protein: CASSIRQGPDTQYF.

The CDR3 DNA sequence: TGTGCCAGCAGTTTATCACAGGGGGCGAGGAATTCACCCCTCCACTTT. This codes for CASSLSQGARNSPLHF. J is TRBJ1-6 and V is TRBV28; TRBD1 agrees at 9 bases. Germline V gene sequence: CDR1 MDHEN, CDR2 SYDVKM. This CDR3 has 16 amino acids. V lost 1 base, J lost 7 bases, and 5 bases stayed unmatched.

This clone was recorded a few times. V usage is TRBV7-2 and J usage is TRBJ2-1; D remains ambiguous. Between the trimmed V and J ends, which lost 1 base and 1 base, there was a span of 5 bases. This CDR3 is 14 amino acids long. Germline V CDR1 and CDR2: SGHTA, FQGNSA. The CDR3 spells CASSLDWSYNEQFF. The CDR3, as DNA: TGTGCCAGCAGCTTAGACTGGTCCTACAATGAGCAGTTCTTC.

The chain has TRBV7-3 and TRBJ2-1; 12 nucleotides agree with TRBD2. This CDR3 contains 20 residues. CDR1 is SGHTA and CDR2 is FQGTGA in the germline V gene. The junction had 18 bases not matched to a gene; V was cut back by 4 bases and J by 5 bases. The DNA of the CDR3 is TGTGCCAGCAGCTCAACCCGGACTAGCGGGGCACCTACCCGACACAATGAGCAGTTCTTC. It translates to CASSSTRTSGAPTRHNEQFF.

The chain couples TRBV19 to TRBJ1-4, with D maybe TRBD1 (5 bases). This CDR3 region has 14 residues. The germline V gene encodes CDR1 LNHDA and CDR2 SQIVND (reference sequence). The V end lost 8 bases, the J end lost 7 bases, and 17 bases lay between the germline ends. The CDR3 reads CASGSWGSGEKLFF. In nucleotides, the CDR3 is TGTGCCAGTGGATCGTGGGGCTCCGGTGAAAAACTGTTTTTT.